This entry describes one TCR beta chain. The sample is drawn from a study of siplizumab effects on memory and regulatory T cells. Measured with immunoSEQ multiplex PCR; TCRdb has only the in-frame clones, and not every one. The table records 85,000 to 130,000 clones, 93% of them present only once. Germline trimming cut 1 base from V and 6 bases from J; bases unmatched to any gene: 0. There are 13 residues in the CDR3. Germline V gives CDR1 SEHNR, CDR2 FQNEAQ (reference sequence). The sequence came from a human donor in good health. Sequenced material: Tregs sorted from blood. The rearrangement uses TRBV7-9 and TRBJ1-1; 9 nucleotides match TRBD1. In DNA, the CDR3 is TGTGCCAGCAGCTTAGGGACAGGGGCTGAAGCTTTCTTT. It encodes CASSLGTGAEAFF.